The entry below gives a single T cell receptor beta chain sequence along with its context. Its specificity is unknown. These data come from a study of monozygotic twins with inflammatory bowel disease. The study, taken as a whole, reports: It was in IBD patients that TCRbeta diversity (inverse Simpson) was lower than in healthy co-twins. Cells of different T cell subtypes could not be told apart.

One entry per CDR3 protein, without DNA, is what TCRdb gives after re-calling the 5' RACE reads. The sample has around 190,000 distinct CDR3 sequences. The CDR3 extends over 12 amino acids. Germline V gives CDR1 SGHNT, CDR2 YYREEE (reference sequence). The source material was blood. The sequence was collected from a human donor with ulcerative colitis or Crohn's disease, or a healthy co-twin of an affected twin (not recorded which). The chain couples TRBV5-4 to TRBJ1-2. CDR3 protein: CASSLQLSGYTF.